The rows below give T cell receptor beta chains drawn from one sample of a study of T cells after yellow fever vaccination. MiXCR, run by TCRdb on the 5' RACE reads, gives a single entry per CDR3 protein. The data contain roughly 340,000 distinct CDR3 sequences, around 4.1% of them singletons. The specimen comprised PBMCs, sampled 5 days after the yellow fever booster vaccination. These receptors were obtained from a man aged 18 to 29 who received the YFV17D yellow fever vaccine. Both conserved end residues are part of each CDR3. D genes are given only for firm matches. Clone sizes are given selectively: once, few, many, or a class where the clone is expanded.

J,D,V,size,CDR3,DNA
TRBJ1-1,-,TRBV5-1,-,CASSRVTRNTEAFF,TGCGCCAGCAGCCGTGTGACTAGGAACACTGAAGCTTTCTTT
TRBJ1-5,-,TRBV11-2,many,CASSLSGVGGQPQHF,TGTGCCAGCAGCTTATCAGGGGTGGGTGGTCAGCCCCAGCATTTT
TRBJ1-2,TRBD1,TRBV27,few,CASRPRTGGGANYGYTF,TGTGCCAGCAGGCCCCGGACAGGGGGGGGGGCTAACTATGGCTACACCTTC
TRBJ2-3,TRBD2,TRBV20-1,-,CSTPAIGGGAKDTQYF,TGCAGTACCCCGGCCATCGGCGGGGGGGCGAAAGATACGCAGTATTTT
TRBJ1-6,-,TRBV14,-,CASSPTQALGPLHF,TGTGCCAGCAGCCCTACCCAGGCCCTCGGGCCCCTCCACTTT
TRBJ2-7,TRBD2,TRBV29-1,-,CSVFASGAYEQYF,TGCAGCGTTTTTGCTAGCGGGGCCTACGAGCAGTACTTC
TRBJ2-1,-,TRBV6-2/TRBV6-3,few,CASSVDSWEQFF,TGTGCCAGCAGTGTCGACAGTTGGGAGCAGTTCTTC
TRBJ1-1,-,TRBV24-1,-,CATSDLSGTEAFF,TGTGCCACCAGTGATTTATCGGGGACTGAAGCTTTCTTT
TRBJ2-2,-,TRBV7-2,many,CASSPRTAGELFF,TGTGCCAGCAGCCCGAGGACGGCCGGGGAGCTGTTTTTT
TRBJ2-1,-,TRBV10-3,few,CAISGGGTEYNEQFF,TGTGCCATCAGTGGAGGGGGGACAGAGTACAATGAGCAGTTCTTC
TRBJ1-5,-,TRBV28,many,CASSGTRHQPQHF,TGTGCCAGCAGTGGGACAAGACACCAGCCCCAGCATTTT
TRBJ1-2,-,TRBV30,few,CAWSVGGYPNYGYTF,TGTGCCTGGAGTGTTGGTGGTTACCCAAACTATGGCTACACCTTC
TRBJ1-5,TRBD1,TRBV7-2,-,CASSLGGPGGSSNQPQHF,TGTGCCAGCAGCTTAGGTGGACCAGGGGGTAGTTCTAATCAGCCCCAGCATTTT
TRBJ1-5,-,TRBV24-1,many,CATSHRLGNQPQHF,TGTGCCACCAGTCATCGCCTGGGTAATCAGCCCCAGCATTTT
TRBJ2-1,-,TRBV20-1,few,CSAREYRAGEQFF,TGCAGTGCTAGAGAATATAGGGCTGGTGAGCAGTTCTTC
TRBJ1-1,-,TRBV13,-,CASSPPAVNPEAFF,TGTGCCAGCAGCCCCCCGGCAGTCAACCCTGAAGCTTTCTTT
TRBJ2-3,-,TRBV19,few,CASSIFTTDTQYF,TGTGCCAGTAGTATTTTCACCACAGATACGCAGTATTTT
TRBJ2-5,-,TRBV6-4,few,CASSDLRGNLQETQYF,TGTGCCAGCAGTGACCTCCGGGGGAATCTCCAAGAGACCCAGTACTTC
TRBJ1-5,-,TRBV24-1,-,CATSDGPGPQHF,TGTGCCACCAGTGATGGGCCAGGACCCCAGCATTTT
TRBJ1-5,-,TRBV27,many,CASSFAYSNQPQHF,TGTGCCAGCAGTTTCGCGTATAGCAATCAGCCCCAGCATTTT